Following are 28 T cell receptor beta chains from one sample sequenced in a study of CD8 T cells in ankylosing spondylitis. TCRdb reprocessed the 5' RACE reads with MiXCR, giving one entry per CDR3 protein. The sample holds approximately 130,000 distinct CDR3 sequences, approximately 10% seen once. The sample was blood, either unsorted or a sorted T cell fraction (not recorded which). The source is a male donor with ankylosing spondylitis or in good health (not recorded which).

Ten or more counts support this clonotype. V gene TRBV12-3 or TRBV12-4 combines with J gene TRBJ1-5, with D perhaps matching TRBD1 (6 bases). Trimming stripped 1 base from V and 1 base from J, with 14 bases between. CDR3 length equals 17 residues. The CDR3 nucleotides are TGTGCCAGCAGTTTAGGGGGACGGGGGCGAAGCAATCAGCCCCAGCATTTT. It specifies CASSLGGRGRSNQPQHF.

V is TRBV28 and J is TRBJ1-2; 9 nucleotides match TRBD1. The CDR3 loop spans 16 amino acids. V shed 2 bases and J 7 bases; nucleotides not matched to a gene: 11. CDR1 and CDR2 (germline): MDHEN, SYDVKM. The CDR3 loop is CASSLNLHGQGFGYTF. The CDR3 nucleotides are TGTGCCAGCAGTTTAAATCTCCATGGACAGGGGTTTGGCTACACCTTC.

This clonotype showed up many times. CDR3 sequence: CASSFLATDEQFF. The DNA of the CDR3 is TGTGCCAGCAGCTTTCTAGCTACAGATGAGCAGTTCTTC. The chain carries TRBV7-3 and TRBJ2-1; D is perhaps TRBD2 (5 bases). Per germline, CDR1 SGHTA and CDR2 FQGTGA. Between the trimmed V and J ends, which lost 3 bases and 8 bases, there was a span of 11 bases. This CDR3 has 13 amino acids.

This clonotype occurred many times. The rearrangement uses TRBV5-1 and TRBJ2-2, with unresolved D. V was shortened by 4 bases and J by 0 bases, with 10 bases between the two germline ends. The CDR3 spans 15 residues. Per germline, CDR1 SGHRS and CDR2 YFSETQ. CDR3 nucleotides: TGCGCCAGCAGCCCGACATATACGAACACCGGGGAGCTGTTTTTT. Amino acid sequence: CASSPTYTNTGELFF. Looking up the rest from reference TRBV5-1 and TRBJ2-2 gives the full variable domain: KAGVTQTPRYLIKTRGQQVTLSCSPISGHRSVSWYQQTPGQGLQFLFEYFSETQRNKGNFPGRFSGRQFSNSRSEMNVSTLELGDSALYLCASSPTYTNTGELFFGEGSRLTVL.

At least ten counts were recorded for this clonotype. This chain uses TRBV19 with TRBJ2-7; no firm D call. The CDR3 runs to 13 residues. Germline V gives CDR1 LNHDA, CDR2 SQIVND (reference sequence). Trimming removed 0 bases from V and 3 bases from J, with 6 bases in between. The CDR3 spells CASSIDARYEQYF. CDR3 coding DNA: TGTGCCAGTAGTATAGACGCTCGCTACGAGCAGTACTTC.

The rearrangement joins TRBV27 to TRBJ2-7, with D hard to call. V lost 3 bases and J lost 0, with 12 bases in between. Germline V gene lookup returns CDR1 MNHEY and CDR2 SMNVEV (reference sequence). This CDR3 has 15 residues. The DNA for the CDR3 is TGTGCCAGCAGTTTCTACCGGGTCGGCTCCTACGAGCAGTACTTC. Translation: CASSFYRVGSYEQYF.

V usage is TRBV5-1 and J usage is TRBJ2-5, with TRBD1 matching 9 bases. CDR1 and CDR2 from the germline V gene are SGHRS and YFSETQ. The CDR3 spans 15 residues. The V gene end was trimmed by 5 bases and the J gene end by 2 bases; junction bases not matched to a gene: 7. The CDR3 sequence: CASREGTGPQETQYF. In DNA form, the CDR3 reads TGCGCCAGCAGGGAAGGGACAGGGCCTCAAGAGACCCAGTACTTC.

This clonotype occurred a few times. The chain carries TRBV7-9 and TRBJ2-3, with D perhaps TRBD1 or TRBD2 (5 bases each). Germline CDR1 SEHNR, CDR2 FQNEAQ (reference sequence). The ends were cut back, 0 bases at V and 4 bases at J, with 14 bases in the middle. The CDR3 runs 16 residues. The CDR3 bases are TGTGCCAGCAGCTTAGCGAGGGGCGCGGCCCCAGATACGCAGTATTTT. Translated: CASSLARGAAPDTQYF.

This clonotype was observed many times. The chain links TRBV28 to TRBJ2-2, with D hard to call. V lost 3 bases, J lost 6 bases, and 8 bases lay in between. CDR3 length equals 13 residues. CDR1 is MDHEN and CDR2 is SYDVKM in the germline V gene. CDR3 residues: CASSFLAPGELFF. The CDR3 nucleotides are TGTGCCAGCAGTTTCCTTGCACCCGGGGAGCTGTTTTTT. Full variable domain (missing parts from reference TRBV28 and TRBJ2-2): DVKVTQSSRYLVKRTGEKVFLECVQDMDHENMFWYRQDPGLGLRLIYFSYDVKMKEKGDIPEGYSVSREKKERFSLILESASTNQTSMYLCASSFLAPGELFFGEGSRLTVL.

The table lists this clonotype with many counts. The chain recombines TRBV4-2 with TRBJ2-5; D remains ambiguous. Trimming shortened V by 4 bases and J by 5 bases, and 5 bases separated the two germline ends. This CDR3 region has 11 residues. Germline CDR1 and CDR2: LGHNA and YNFKEQ. The chain's CDR3 is CASSRRETQYF. CDR3 sequence (DNA): TGTGCCAGCAGCCGCCGGGAGACCCAGTACTTC.

In its sample, this clonotype was seen a few times. This chain joins TRBV5-6 and TRBJ2-4; no definite D call. From germline, CDR1 is SGHDT and CDR2 YYEEEE. V dropped 4 bases and J dropped 6 bases, with 11 bases sitting between them. The CDR3 totals 13 residues. As DNA, the CDR3 is TGTGCCAGCAGCAGGGATTGGGGAAACATTCAGTACTTC. Encoded protein: CASSRDWGNIQYF.

This clonotype was seen many times. The rearrangement links TRBV9 to TRBJ2-1; 9 bases fit TRBD1. CDR1 is SGDLS, CDR2 YYNGEE, per germline. With V trimmed by 3 bases and J by 9 bases, 7 bases remained unmatched. The CDR3 runs 14 residues. For the CDR3, the DNA is TGTGCCAGCAGCGCCCCCGGGACAGGGTTTGAGCAGTTCTTC. Residues: CASSAPGTGFEQFF. The variable domain in full, with the rest retrieved from reference TRBV9 and TRBJ2-1, is DSGVTQTPKHLITATGQRVTLRCSPRSGDLSVYWYQQSLDQGLQFLIQYYNGEERAKGNILERFSAQQFPDLHSELNLSSLELGDSALYFCASSAPGTGFEQFFGPGTRLTVL.

In its sample, this clonotype was seen a few times. The chain joins TRBV7-3 to TRBJ2-3; D is uncertain. The V end lost 5 bases, the J end lost 4 bases, and 10 bases lay between the germline ends. Germline V gene lookup returns CDR1 SGHTA and CDR2 FQGTGA. The CDR3 spans 13 residues. CDR3 residues: CASSASKADTQYF. CDR3 coding DNA: TGTGCCAGCAGCGCCTCTAAGGCAGATACGCAGTATTTT.

This clonotype showed up many times. V is TRBV9 and J is TRBJ2-2; 9 bases agree with TRBD2. With 0 bases clipped from V and 7 bases from J, the junction kept 4 bases outside the gene matches. Germline loops: CDR1 SGDLS, CDR2 YYNGEE. The length of the CDR3 is 15 residues. The CDR3 DNA follows: TGTGCCAGCAGCGTAGGCGGGAGGGCCGGCGGGGAGCTGTTTTTT. The encoded protein is CASSVGGRAGGELFF.

This clonotype was detected only a few times. This chain links TRBV6-1 with TRBJ2-2, with a tentative D call TRBD2 (5 bases). V lost 6 bases and J lost 5, with 13 bases in between. Germline-derived CDR1 and CDR2 are MNHNS and SASEGT. The CDR3 is 14 amino acids. The CDR3 sequence is CASSSGMGTGELFF. Here the CDR3 DNA reads TGTGCCAGCAGCTCGGGGATGGGGACCGGGGAGCTGTTTTTT.

In regard to this clonotype: A read error may account for a junction end that differs from germline. The chain couples TRBV5-5 to TRBJ2-5; D gene ambiguous. The germline V gene encodes CDR1 SGHKS and CDR2 YYEKEE (reference sequence). This CDR3 has 16 residues. The CDR3 sequence: CASSKTPRRIQATQYF. DNA of the CDR3: TGTGCCAGCAGCAAGACTCCACGGCGAATACAAGCGACCCAGTACTTC.

At least ten counts were recorded for this clonotype. The rearrangement uses TRBV6-2 or TRBV6-3 and TRBJ2-7; 8 bases agree with TRBD1. This CDR3 spans 16 amino acids. V trimming: 0 bases; J trimming: 3 bases; junction bases outside the gene matches: 7. Germline V gene sequence: CDR1 MNHEY, CDR2 SVGEGT. CDR3 DNA sequence: TGTGCCAGCAGTTACTCGATACAGGGGGTAGTCTACGAGCAGTACTTC. Translated, it gives CASSYSIQGVVYEQYF.

In its sample, this clonotype was seen a few times. This chain joins TRBV21-1 and TRBJ1-2; the table's D call of TRBD1 was not tested on the DNA. TRBV21-1 is shown as a pseudogene. This CDR3 spans 18 amino acids. In nucleotides, the CDR3 is TGTGCCAGCAGCAAAGGGCGGACAGGAAACCTTTTTAACTATGGCTACACCTTC. This codes for CASSKGRTGNLFNYGYTF.

There are many counts of this clonotype. The genes are TRBV6-5 and TRBJ2-2, with D maybe TRBD1 (5 bases). Trimming pared 0 bases from V and 0 bases from J, leaving 8 bases between. Germline V CDR1 and CDR2: MNHEY, SVGAGI. The CDR3 has 16 residues. In DNA form, the CDR3 reads TGTGCCAGCAGTTACTCCTGGGGCGCGAACACCGGGGAGCTGTTTTTT. It yields the protein CASSYSWGANTGELFF.

The V call is TRBV2, the J call TRBJ2-1; 9 nucleotides align to TRBD1. Germline loops: CDR1 SNHLY, CDR2 FYNNEI. The junction had 6 bases not matched to a gene; V was cut back by 7 bases and J by 2 bases. This CDR3 region has 15 residues. Here the CDR3 reads CASMSGTGPYNEQFF. CDR3 nucleotide sequence: TGTGCCAGCATGAGCGGGACAGGGCCCTACAATGAGCAGTTCTTC.

The rearrangement joins TRBV6-1 to TRBJ1-6; TRBD1 agrees at 10 bases. J gave up 10 bases and V 6 bases, and 9 bases lay outside the gene matches. The germline V gene has CDR1 MNHNS and CDR2 SASEGT. The CDR3 spans 15 residues. The CDR3 DNA sequence: TGTGCCAGCAGACCGAACGGACAGGGGGAATCACCCCTCCACTTT. As protein: CASRPNGQGESPLHF.

This chain links TRBV20-1 with TRBJ2-3; 10 bases agree with TRBD2. Germline V gene sequence: CDR1 DFQATT, CDR2 SNEGSKA (reference sequence). This CDR3 is 16 amino acids long. J gave up 4 bases and V 4 bases, and 11 bases lay outside the gene matches. The CDR3: CSATNPGLAIPDTQYF. The DNA for the CDR3 is TGCAGTGCTACAAACCCGGGACTAGCGATCCCAGATACGCAGTATTTT.

This clonotype was picked up many times. At one of its ends the junction is not consistent with the germline gene, which may arise from a read error. The J gene is TRBJ2-2, the V gene TRBV7-6; 12 bases fit TRBD1. CDR1 is SGHVS and CDR2 is FNYEAQ in the germline V gene. CDR3 size: 19 residues. Here the CDR3 reads CASSLRGTGGGPNTGELFF. CDR3 DNA: TGTGCCAGCAGCTTAAGGGGGACAGGGGGCGGCCCGAACACCGGGGAGCTTTTTTTT. Filled out from reference TRBV7-6 and TRBJ2-2, the complete variable domain reads GAGVSQSPRYKVTKRGQDVALRCDPISGHVSLYWYRQALGQGPEFLTYFNYEAQQDKSGLPNDRFSAERPEGSISTLTIQRTEQRDSAMYRCASSLRGTGGGPNTGELFFGEGSRLTVL.

The V and J genes are TRBV9 and TRBJ2-5; tentatively, D is TRBD1 (5 bases). Germline-derived CDR1 and CDR2 are SGDLS and YYNGEE. The CDR3 totals 11 residues. Trimming stripped 5 bases from V and 12 bases from J, with 14 bases between. The CDR3 DNA reads as TGTGCCAGCAGAGTGGACACGATAGAGTACTTC. Encoded protein: CASRVDTIEYF.

Many counts were recorded for this clonotype. The DNA for the CDR3 is TGCAGTGCTAGTTCGGGACGGGGGAGGTACCAAGAGACCCAGTACTTC. This codes for CSASSGRGRYQETQYF. The rearrangement links TRBV20-1 to TRBJ2-5; a possible D gene is TRBD2 (6 bases). Trimming removed 3 bases from V and 0 bases from J, with 17 bases in between. Germline values: CDR1 DFQATT, CDR2 SNEGSKA (reference sequence). The length of the CDR3 is 16 residues.

This clonotype was counted ten times or more. The chain is built from TRBV7-9 and TRBJ2-1; D is unclear. Per the germline V gene, CDR1 is SEHNR and CDR2 is FQNEAQ (reference sequence). Trimming removed 5 bases from V and 0 bases from J, with 17 bases in between. CDR3 length: 17 residues. DNA for the CDR3: TGTGCCAGCAGCCCCCAGACTGGCTCCAGCTCCTACAATGAGCAGTTCTTC. Protein product: CASSPQTGSSSYNEQFF. The full variable domain, its missing parts supplied by reference TRBV7-9 and TRBJ2-1, is DTGVSQNPRHKITKRGQNVTFRCDPISEHNRLYWYRQTLGQGPEFLTYFQNEAQLEKSRLLSDRFSAERPKGSFSTLEIQRTEQGDSAMYLCASSPQTGSSSYNEQFFGPGTRLTVL.

This clonotype was counted only a few times. The V call is TRBV5-1, the J call TRBJ2-7; 10 nucleotides match TRBD2. There are 15 residues in the CDR3. CDR1 is SGHRS and CDR2 is YFSETQ in the germline V gene. With V trimmed by 2 bases and J by 6 bases, 8 bases remained unmatched. The CDR3 bases are TGCGCCAGCAGCTTAAAGCGGGAGGGTCTGGGCGAGCAGTACTTC. Amino acid sequence: CASSLKREGLGEQYF. Looking up the rest from reference TRBV5-1 and TRBJ2-7 gives the full variable domain: KAGVTQTPRYLIKTRGQQVTLSCSPISGHRSVSWYQQTPGQGLQFLFEYFSETQRNKGNFPGRFSGRQFSNSRSEMNVSTLELGDSALYLCASSLKREGLGEQYFGPGTRLTVT.

The J gene is TRBJ2-7, the V gene TRBV20-1; perhaps TRBD2 as D (6 bases). Per the germline V gene, CDR1 is DFQATT and CDR2 is SNEGSKA (reference sequence). Trimming stripped 3 bases from V and 7 bases from J, with 25 bases between. The CDR3 is 16 residues long. CDR3 loop: CSASNGRESSKEEQYF. DNA of the CDR3: TGCAGTGCTAGTAACGGACGGGAGTCCTCTAAAGAGGAGCAGTACTTC.